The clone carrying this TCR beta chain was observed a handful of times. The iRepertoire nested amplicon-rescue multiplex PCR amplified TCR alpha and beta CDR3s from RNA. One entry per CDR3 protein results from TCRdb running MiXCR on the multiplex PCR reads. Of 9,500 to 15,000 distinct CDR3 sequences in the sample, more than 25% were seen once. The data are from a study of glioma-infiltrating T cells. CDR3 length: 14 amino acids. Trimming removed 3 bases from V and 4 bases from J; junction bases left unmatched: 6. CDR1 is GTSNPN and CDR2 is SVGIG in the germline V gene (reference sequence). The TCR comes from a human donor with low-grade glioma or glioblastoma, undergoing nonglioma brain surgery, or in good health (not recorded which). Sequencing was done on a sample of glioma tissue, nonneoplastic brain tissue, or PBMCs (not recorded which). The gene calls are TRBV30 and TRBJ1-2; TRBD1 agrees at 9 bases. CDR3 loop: CAWRGDRVFYGYTF. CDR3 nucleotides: TGTGCCTGGAGAGGGGACAGGGTTTTCTATGGCTACACCTTC.